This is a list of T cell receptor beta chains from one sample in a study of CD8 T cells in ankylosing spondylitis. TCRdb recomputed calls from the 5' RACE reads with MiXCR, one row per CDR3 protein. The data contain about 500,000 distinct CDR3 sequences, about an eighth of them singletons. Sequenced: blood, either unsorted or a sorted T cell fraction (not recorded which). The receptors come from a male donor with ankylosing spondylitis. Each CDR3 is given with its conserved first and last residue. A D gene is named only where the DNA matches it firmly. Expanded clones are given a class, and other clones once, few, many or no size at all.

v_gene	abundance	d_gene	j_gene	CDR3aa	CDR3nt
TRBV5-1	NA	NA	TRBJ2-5	CASSSGRQSQETQYF	TGCGCCAGCAGCTCCGGGCGGCAATCACAAGAGACCCAGTACTTC
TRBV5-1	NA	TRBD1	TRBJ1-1	CASSWRGGEVTEAFF	TGCGCCAGCAGCTGGCGAGGGGGCGAGGTCACTGAAGCTTTCTTT
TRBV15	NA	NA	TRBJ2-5	CATSRDRTSLGRETQYF	TGTGCCACCAGCAGAGATAGAACAAGCCTCGGTAGAGAGACCCAGTACTTC
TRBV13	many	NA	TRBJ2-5	CASSYLQETQYF	TGTGCCAGCAGCTACCTCCAAGAGACCCAGTACTTC
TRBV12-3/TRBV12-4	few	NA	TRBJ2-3	CASSLGGGHTDTQYF	TGTGCCAGCAGTTTGGGCGGGGGACACACAGATACGCAGTATTTT
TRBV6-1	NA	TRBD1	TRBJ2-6	CASTTGEEAGANVLTF	TGTGCCAGCACGACAGGGGAAGAGGCTGGGGCCAACGTCCTGACTTTC
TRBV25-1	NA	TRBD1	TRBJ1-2	CASSAARRDRTYGYTF	TGTGCCAGCAGTGCGGCCCGAAGGGACAGGACCTATGGCTACACCTTC
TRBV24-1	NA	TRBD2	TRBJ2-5	CATSDLRASGTETQYF	TGTGCCACCAGTGATTTGCGGGCTAGCGGGACGGAGACCCAGTACTTC
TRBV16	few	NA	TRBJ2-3	CASSQDGYVQYF	TGTGCCAGCAGCCAGGACGGATACGTGCAGTATTTT
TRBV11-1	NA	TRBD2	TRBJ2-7	CASSSGTSGTVFSYEQYF	TGTGCCAGCTCCTCCGGGACTAGCGGGACAGTGTTCTCCTACGAGCAGTACTTC
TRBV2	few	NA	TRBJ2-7	CASGSDGGEQYF	TGTGCCAGCGGGTCAGATGGGGGGGAGCAGTACTTC
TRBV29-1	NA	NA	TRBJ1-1	CSVLGVGLNTEAFF	TGCAGCGTGTTGGGGGTGGGACTGAACACTGAAGCTTTCTTT
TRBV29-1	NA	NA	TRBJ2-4	CSVESPLAKNIQYF	TGCAGCGTTGAGTCCCCACTAGCCAAAAACATTCAGTACTTC
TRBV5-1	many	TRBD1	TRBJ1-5	CASRPSTGGEPQHF	TGCGCCAGCAGGCCGAGTACAGGGGGGGAGCCCCAGCATTTT
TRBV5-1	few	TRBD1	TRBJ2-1	CASSFPDRENNEQFF	TGCGCCAGCAGTTTTCCGGACAGGGAGAACAATGAGCAGTTCTTC
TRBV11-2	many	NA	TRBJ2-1	CASSSVGQFF	TGTGCCAGCAGCTCCGTAGGGCAGTTCTTC
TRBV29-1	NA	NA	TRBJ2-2	CSVERNPGGELFF	TGCAGCGTTGAAAGGAACCCAGGAGGGGAGCTGTTTTTT
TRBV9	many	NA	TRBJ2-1	CASSVRLGGNEQFF	TGTGCCAGCAGCGTTCGGTTAGGCGGAAATGAGCAGTTCTTC
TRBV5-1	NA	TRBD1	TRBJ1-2	CASSSDRASGYGYTF	TGCGCCAGCAGCTCGGACAGGGCCTCTGGCTATGGCTACACCTTC
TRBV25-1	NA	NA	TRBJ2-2	CASRGGRAGELFF	TGTGCCAGCAGGGGGGGGCGAGCCGGGGAGCTGTTTTTT
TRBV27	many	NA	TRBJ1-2	CASSRASGDWRVYGYTF	TGTGCCAGCAGTCGAGCGTCGGGTGACTGGCGGGTCTATGGCTACACCTTC
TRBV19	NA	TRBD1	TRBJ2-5	CASSLGTGMKTQYF	TGTGCCAGTAGTCTTGGGACAGGGATGAAGACCCAGTACTTC
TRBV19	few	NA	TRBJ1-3	CASSIPGRVNSGNTIYF	TGTGCCAGTAGTATCCCCGGCCGGGTAAACTCTGGAAACACCATATATTTT
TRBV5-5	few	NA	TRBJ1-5	CASSPGVGGPQHF	TGTGCCAGCAGCCCGGGAGTGGGCGGGCCCCAGCATTTT
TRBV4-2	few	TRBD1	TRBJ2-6	CASSYPGGSGANVLTF	TGTGCCAGCAGCTATCCAGGGGGCTCTGGGGCCAACGTCCTGACTTTC
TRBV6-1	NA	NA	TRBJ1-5	CASRTGHSNQPQHF	TGTGCCAGCAGGACAGGCCATAGCAATCAGCCCCAGCATTTT
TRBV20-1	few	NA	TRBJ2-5	CSARLGGGETQYF	TGCAGTGCTAGACTAGGGGGGGGAGAGACCCAGTACTTC
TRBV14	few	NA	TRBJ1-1	CASSPWSLDTEAFF	TGTGCCAGCAGCCCCTGGTCTTTAGACACTGAAGCTTTCTTT
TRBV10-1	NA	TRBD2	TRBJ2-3	CASSTSGSDTDTQYF	TGCGCCAGCAGTACTAGCGGGAGTGACACAGATACGCAGTATTTT
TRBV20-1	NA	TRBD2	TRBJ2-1	CSARAPGREAEQFF	TGCAGTGCTAGAGCCCCGGGGAGGGAAGCTGAGCAGTTCTTC
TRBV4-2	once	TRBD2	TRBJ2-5	CASSQDLVSGLSGRLKETQYF	TGTGCCAGCAGCCAAGATCTGGTTTCCGGCTTAAGCGGGAGGTTGAAAGAGACCCAGTACTTC
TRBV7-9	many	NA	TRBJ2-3	CASSLVADTQYF	TGTGCCAGCAGCTTAGTCGCAGATACGCAGTATTTT
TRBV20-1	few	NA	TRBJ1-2	CSAFEGGNYGYTF	TGCAGTGCCTTCGAGGGGGGGAACTATGGCTACACCTTC
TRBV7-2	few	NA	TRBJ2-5	CASSSNYKNTQYF	TGTGCCAGCAGCTCAAACTACAAGAATACCCAGTACTTC
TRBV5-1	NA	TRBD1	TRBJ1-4	CASSFGQGARAVEKLFF	TGCGCCAGCAGCTTCGGACAGGGGGCGAGGGCTGTGGAAAAACTGTTTTTT
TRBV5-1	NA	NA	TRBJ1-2	CASSLALDTYGYTF	TGCGCCAGCAGCTTGGCCCTGGACACCTATGGCTACACCTTC
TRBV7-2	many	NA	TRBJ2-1	CASSLITAPTLYNEQFF	TGTGCCAGCAGCTTAATAACGGCTCCCACCCTATACAATGAGCAGTTCTTC
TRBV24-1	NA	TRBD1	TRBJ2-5	CATSDRTGGQETQYF	TGTGCCACCAGTGATAGGACAGGGGGCCAGGAGACCCAGTACTTC
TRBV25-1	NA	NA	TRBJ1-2	CASSESIYGYTF	TGTGCCAGCAGTGAATCAATCTATGGCTACACCTTC
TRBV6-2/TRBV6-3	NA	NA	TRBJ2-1	CASNGQYNEQFF	TGTGCCAGCAACGGACAGTACAATGAGCAGTTCTTC
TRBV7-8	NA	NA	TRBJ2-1	CASSGPMEQFF	TGTGCCAGCAGCGGCCCTATGGAGCAGTTCTTC
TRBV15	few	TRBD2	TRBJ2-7	CATSRDSAGLRSYEQYF	TGTGCCACCAGCAGAGACTCGGCGGGACTAAGATCATACGAGCAGTACTTC
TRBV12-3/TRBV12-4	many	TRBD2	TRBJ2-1	CASSSVAGGSYNEQFF	TGTGCCAGCAGTTCGGTAGCGGGAGGATCCTACAATGAGCAGTTCTTC
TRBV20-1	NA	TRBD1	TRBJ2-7	CSARAVTGGFYEQYF	TGCAGTGCTAGAGCAGTGACAGGGGGCTTCTACGAGCAGTACTTC
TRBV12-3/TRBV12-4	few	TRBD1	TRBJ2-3	CASSPTSGGTQYF	TGTGCCAGCAGCCCTACTTCAGGGGGTACGCAGTATTTT
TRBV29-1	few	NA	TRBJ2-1	CSVDSRRNNEQFF	TGCAGCGTTGATTCGCGGAGAAACAATGAGCAGTTCTTC
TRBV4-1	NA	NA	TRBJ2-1	CASSQGISIHEQFF	TGCGCCAGCAGCCAAGGAATTAGTATCCATGAGCAGTTCTTC
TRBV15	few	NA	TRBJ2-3	CATSRGPASTDTQYF	TGTGCCACCAGCAGAGGACCGGCAAGCACAGATACGCAGTATTTT
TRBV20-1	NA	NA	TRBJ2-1	CSAVPGRSSNEQFF	TGCAGTGCTGTCCCGGGGCGGTCTTCCAATGAGCAGTTCTTC
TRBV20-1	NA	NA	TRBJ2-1	CSARDSRLASYNEQFF	TGCAGTGCTAGAGATAGCAGGCTAGCGTCCTACAATGAGCAGTTCTTC
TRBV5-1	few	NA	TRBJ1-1	CASSLDKGDTEAFF	TGCGCCAGCAGCTTGGATAAGGGGGACACTGAAGCTTTCTTT
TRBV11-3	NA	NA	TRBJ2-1	CASSLEPSDNEQFF	TGTGCCAGCAGCTTAGAACCTAGTGACAATGAGCAGTTCTTC